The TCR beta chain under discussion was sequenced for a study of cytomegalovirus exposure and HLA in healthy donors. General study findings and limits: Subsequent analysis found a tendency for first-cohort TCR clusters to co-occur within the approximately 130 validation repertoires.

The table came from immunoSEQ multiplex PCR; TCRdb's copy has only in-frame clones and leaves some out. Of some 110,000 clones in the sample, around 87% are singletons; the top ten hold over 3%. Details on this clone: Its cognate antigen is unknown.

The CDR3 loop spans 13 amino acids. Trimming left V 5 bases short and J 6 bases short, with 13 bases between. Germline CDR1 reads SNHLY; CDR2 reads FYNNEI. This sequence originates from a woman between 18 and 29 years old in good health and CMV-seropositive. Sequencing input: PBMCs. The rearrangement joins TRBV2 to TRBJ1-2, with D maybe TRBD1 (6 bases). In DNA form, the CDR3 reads TGTGCCAGCAGTACCACAGGGTCCAATGGCTACACCTTC. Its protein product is CASSTTGSNGYTF.